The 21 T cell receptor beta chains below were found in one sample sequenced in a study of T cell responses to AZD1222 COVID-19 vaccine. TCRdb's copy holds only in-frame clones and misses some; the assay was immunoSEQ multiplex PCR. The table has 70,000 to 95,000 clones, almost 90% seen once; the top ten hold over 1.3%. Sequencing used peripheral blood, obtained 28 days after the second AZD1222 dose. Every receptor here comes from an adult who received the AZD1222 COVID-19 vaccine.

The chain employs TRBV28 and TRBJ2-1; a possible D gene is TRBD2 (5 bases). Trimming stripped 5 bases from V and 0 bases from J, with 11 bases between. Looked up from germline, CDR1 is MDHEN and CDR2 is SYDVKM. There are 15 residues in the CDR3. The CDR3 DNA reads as TGTGCCAGCAGTCAGCGGTCTGGCTCCTACAATGAGCAGTTCTTC. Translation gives CASSQRSGSYNEQFF.

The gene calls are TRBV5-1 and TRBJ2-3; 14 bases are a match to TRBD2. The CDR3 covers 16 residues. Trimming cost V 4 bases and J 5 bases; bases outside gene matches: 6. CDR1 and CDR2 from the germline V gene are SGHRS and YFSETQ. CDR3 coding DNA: TGCGCCAGCAGCACGACTAGCGGGGGGGCCCAAGATACGCAGTATTTT. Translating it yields CASSTTSGGAQDTQYF.

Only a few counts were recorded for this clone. CDR3 protein: CASSRDSYGYTF. The CDR3 DNA follows: TGTGCCAGCAGTCGGGACAGCTATGGCTACACCTTC. The chain joins TRBV12-3 or TRBV12-4 to TRBJ1-2, with TRBD1 identical over 7 bases. Trimming removed 5 bases from V and 4 bases from J; junction bases left unmatched: 1. The CDR3 spans 12 residues.

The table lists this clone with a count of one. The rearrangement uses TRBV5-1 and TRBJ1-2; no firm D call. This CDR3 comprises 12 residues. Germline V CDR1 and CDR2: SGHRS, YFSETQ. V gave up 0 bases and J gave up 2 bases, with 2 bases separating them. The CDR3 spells CASSLDNYGYTF. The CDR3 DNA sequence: TGCGCCAGCAGCTTGGACAACTATGGCTACACCTTC. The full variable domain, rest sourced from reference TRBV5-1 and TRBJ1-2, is KAGVTQTPRYLIKTRGQQVTLSCSPISGHRSVSWYQQTPGQGLQFLFEYFSETQRNKGNFPGRFSGRQFSNSRSEMNVSTLELGDSALYLCASSLDNYGYTFGSGTRLTVV.

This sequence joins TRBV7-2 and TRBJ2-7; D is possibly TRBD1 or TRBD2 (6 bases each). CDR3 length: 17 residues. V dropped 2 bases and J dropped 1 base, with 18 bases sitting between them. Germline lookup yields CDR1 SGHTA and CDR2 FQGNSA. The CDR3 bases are TGTGCCAGCAGCTTATTAGGTCTTAGGGGGGAATCCTACGAGCAGTACTTC. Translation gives CASSLLGLRGESYEQYF. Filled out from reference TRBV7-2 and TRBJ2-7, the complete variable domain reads GAGVSQSPSNKVTEKGKDVELRCDPISGHTALYWYRQSLGQGLEFLIYFQGNSAPDKSGLPSDRFSAERTGGSVSTLTIQRTQQEDSAVYLCASSLLGLRGESYEQYFGPGTRLTVT.

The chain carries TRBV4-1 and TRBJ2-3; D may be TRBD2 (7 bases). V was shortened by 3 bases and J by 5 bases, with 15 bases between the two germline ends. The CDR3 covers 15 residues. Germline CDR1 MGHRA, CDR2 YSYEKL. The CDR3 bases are TGCGCCAGCAGCCATTCGTGGGGGGGGCGAGATACGCAGTATTTT. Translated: CASSHSWGGRDTQYF.

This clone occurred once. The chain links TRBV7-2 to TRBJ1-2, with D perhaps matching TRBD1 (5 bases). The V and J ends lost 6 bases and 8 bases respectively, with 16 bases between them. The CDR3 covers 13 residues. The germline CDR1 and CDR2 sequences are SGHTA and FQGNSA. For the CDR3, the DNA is TGTGCCAGCAGTTCCGCGTACGGGGGAGGCTACACCTTC. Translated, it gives CASSSAYGGGYTF.

CDR3 amino acids: CATSEPTGGRTTVYF. As DNA, the CDR3 is TGTGCCACCAGTGAGCCGACAGGGGGCAGGACTACGGTATATTTT. The chain uses TRBV24-1 and TRBJ1-3; 10 nucleotides align to TRBD1. Germline lookup yields CDR1 KGHDR and CDR2 SFDVKD. CDR3 length: 15 amino acids. The ends lost 4 bases at V and 14 bases at J; junction bases unmatched: 13.

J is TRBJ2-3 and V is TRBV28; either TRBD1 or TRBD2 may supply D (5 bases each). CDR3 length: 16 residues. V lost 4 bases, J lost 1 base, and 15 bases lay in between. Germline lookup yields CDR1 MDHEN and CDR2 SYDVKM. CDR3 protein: CASSSLPVGRTDTQYF. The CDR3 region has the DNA TGTGCCAGCAGTTCGCTCCCCGTGGGACGCACAGATACGCAGTATTTT.

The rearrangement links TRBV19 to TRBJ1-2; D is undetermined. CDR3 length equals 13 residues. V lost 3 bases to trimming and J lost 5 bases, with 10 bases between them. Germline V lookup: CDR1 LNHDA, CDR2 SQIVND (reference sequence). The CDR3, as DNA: TGTGCCAGTAGTATTCCCGGATCTTATGGCTACACCTTC. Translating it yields CASSIPGSYGYTF. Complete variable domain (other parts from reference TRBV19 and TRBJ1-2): DGGITQSPKYLFRKEGQNVTLSCEQNLNHDAMYWYRQDPGQGLRLIYYSQIVNDFQKGDIAEGYSVSREKKESFPLTVTSAQKNPTAFYLCASSIPGSYGYTFGSGTRLTVV.

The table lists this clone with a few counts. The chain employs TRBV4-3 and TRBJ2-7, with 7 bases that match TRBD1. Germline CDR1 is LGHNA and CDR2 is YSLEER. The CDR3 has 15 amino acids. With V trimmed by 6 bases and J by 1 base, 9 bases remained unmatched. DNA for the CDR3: TGCGCCAGCAGTATGGGACAGAAGGAATCCTACGAGCAGTACTTC. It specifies CASSMGQKESYEQYF.

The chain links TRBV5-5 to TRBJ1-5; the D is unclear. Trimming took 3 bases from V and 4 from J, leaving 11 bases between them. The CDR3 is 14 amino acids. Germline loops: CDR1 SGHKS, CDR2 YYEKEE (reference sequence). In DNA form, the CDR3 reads TGTGCCAGCAGCTCGGGAGTGGGGAATCAGCCCCAGCATTTT. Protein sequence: CASSSGVGNQPQHF.

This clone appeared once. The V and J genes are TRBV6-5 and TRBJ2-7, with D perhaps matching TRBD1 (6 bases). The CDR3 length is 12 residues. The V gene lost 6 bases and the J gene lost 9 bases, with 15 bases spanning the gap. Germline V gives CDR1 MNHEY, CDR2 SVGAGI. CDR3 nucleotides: TGTGCCAGCAGCCGAGTGGGGGCCGGGCAGTACTTC. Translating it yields CASSRVGAGQYF.

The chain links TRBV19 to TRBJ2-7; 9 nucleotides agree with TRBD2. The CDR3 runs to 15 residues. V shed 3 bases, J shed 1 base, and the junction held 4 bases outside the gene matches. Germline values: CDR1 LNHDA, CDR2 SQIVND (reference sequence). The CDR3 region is CASSITSGPSYEQYF. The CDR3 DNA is TGTGCCAGTAGTATCACTAGCGGGCCGTCCTACGAGCAGTACTTC.

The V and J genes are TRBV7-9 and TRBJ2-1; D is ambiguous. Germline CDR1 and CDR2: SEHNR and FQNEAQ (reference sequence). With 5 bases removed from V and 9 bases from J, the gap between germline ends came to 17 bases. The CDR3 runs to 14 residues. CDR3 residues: CASSPGRGEGEQFF. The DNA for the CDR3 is TGTGCCAGCAGCCCCGGACGAGGAGAAGGTGAGCAGTTCTTC.

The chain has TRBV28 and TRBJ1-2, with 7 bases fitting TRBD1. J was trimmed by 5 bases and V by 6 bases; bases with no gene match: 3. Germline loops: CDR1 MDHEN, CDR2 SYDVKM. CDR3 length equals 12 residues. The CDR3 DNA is TGTGCCAGCAGAAGGGGGCCTTATGGCTACACCTTC. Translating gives CASRRGPYGYTF.

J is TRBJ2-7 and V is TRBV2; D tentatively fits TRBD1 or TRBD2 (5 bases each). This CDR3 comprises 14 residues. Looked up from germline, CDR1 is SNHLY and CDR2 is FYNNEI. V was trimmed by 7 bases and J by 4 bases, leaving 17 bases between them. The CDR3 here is CASMGQGDGYEQYF. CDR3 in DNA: TGTGCCAGCATGGGTCAGGGAGATGGGTACGAGCAGTACTTC.

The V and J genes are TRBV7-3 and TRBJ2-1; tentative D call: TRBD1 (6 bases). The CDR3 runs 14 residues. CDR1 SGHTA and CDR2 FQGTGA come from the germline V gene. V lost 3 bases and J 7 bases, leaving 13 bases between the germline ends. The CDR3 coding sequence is TGTGCCAGCAGCTTGGGGGACATCAGGAATGAGCAGTTCTTC. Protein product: CASSLGDIRNEQFF.

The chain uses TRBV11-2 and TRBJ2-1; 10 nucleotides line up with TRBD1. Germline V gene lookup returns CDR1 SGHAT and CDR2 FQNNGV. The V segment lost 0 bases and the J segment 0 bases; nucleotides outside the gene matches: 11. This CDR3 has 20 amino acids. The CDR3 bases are TGTGCCAGCAGCTTAGATAGTTCGGGACAGGGGCCCCGCTCCTACAATGAGCAGTTCTTC. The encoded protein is CASSLDSSGQGPRSYNEQFF.

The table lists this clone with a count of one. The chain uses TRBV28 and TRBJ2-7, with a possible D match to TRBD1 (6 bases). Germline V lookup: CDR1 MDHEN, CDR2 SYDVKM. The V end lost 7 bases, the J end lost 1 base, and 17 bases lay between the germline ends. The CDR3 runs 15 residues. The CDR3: CASIQTGLLSYEQYF. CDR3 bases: TGTGCCAGCATCCAAACAGGGTTACTTTCCTACGAGCAGTACTTC.

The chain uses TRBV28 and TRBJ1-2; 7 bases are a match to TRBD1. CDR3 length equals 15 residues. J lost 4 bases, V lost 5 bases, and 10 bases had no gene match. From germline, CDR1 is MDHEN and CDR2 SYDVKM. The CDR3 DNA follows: TGTGCCAGCAGTGGGACTGCAGGGGGGGGCTATGGCTACACCTTC. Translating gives CASSGTAGGGYGYTF.